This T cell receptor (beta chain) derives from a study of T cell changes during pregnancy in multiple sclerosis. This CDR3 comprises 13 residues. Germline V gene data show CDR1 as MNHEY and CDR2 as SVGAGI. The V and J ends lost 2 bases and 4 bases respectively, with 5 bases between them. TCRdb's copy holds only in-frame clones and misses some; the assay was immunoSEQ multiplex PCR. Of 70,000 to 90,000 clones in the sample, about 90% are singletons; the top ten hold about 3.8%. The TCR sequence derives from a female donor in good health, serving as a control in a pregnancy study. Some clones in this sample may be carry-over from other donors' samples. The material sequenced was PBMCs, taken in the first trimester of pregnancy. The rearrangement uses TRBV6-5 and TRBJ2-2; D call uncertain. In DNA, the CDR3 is TGTGCCAGCAGTTACGACTTCACCGGGGAGCTGTTTTTT. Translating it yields CASSYDFTGELFF.